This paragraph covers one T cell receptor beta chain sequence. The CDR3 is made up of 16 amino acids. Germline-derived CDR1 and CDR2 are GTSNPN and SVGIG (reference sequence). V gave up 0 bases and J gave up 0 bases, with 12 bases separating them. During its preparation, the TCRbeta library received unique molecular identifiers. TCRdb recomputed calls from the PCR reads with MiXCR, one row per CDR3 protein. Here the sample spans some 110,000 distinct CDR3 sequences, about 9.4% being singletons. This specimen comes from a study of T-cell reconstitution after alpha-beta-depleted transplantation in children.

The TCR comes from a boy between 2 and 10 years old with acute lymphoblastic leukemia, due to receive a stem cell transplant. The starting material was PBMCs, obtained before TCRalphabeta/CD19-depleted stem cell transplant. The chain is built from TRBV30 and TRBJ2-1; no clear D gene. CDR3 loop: CAWSVWAGSSYNEQFF. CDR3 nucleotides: TGTGCCTGGAGTGTATGGGCCGGAAGCTCCTACAATGAGCAGTTCTTC.